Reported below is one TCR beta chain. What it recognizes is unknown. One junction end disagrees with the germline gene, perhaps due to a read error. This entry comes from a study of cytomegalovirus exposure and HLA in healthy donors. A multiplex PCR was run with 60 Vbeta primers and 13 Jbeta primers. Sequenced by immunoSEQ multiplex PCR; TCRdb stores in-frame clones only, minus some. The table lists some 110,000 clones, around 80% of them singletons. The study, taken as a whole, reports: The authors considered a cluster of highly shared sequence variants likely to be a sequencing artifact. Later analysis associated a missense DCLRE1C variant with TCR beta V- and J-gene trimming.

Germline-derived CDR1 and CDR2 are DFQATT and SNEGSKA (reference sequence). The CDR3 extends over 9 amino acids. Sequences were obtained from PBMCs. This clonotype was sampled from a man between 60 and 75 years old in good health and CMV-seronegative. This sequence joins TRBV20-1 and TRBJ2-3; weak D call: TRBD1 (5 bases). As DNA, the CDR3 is TGCGCCTCTAGATACGCAGGGAATTTT. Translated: CASRYAGNF.